This T cell receptor beta chain was identified during a study of control samples from healthy donors and cancer patients. TCRdb keeps only in-frame clones here, not all; method: immunoSEQ multiplex PCR. The sample lists more than 95,000 clones; over 80% were seen once. The source of this sequence is an elderly man with head and neck cancer. Sequenced sample: PBMCs.

CDR3 residues: CASSVEGPWGGYTF. CDR3 DNA: TGTGCCAGCAGCGTAGAGGGCCCTTGGGGGGGCTACACCTTC. This rearrangement joins TRBV9 to TRBJ1-2, with D tentatively TRBD1 (5 bases). The CDR3 has 14 residues. With 0 bases removed from V and 8 bases from J, the gap between germline ends came to 14 bases. Germline CDR1 and CDR2: SGDLS and YYNGEE.